This T cell receptor beta chain derives from a study of blood T cell repertoires in COVID-19. Looking at the study overall: Samples taken during acute and convalescent COVID-19 were collected in the United States, Italy and Spain.

This CDR3 is 16 amino acids long. Germline CDR1 reads KGHSH; CDR2 reads LQKENI. J lost 3 bases, V lost 3 bases, and 7 bases had no gene match. Which cohort a participant joined came from the clinical history participants gave. Donors of Cohort 3 who recovered were those that had two negative PCRs, clearance, or symptom resolution. Authors' analysis steps: It was from reference gene primer amplification that nucleated cell counts were estimated. The method was immunoSEQ multiplex PCR; TCRdb's version includes in-frame clones alone and lacks a portion of them. V and J calls and clone size are those listed in that table; D and trimming were worked out from the DNA. This table holds some 500,000 clones, more than 75% found once.

Specimen: PBMCs or T cells enriched from blood (not recorded which). The chain recombines TRBV18 with TRBJ2-4, with 8 bases matching TRBD1. The TCR sequence derives from a woman aged 40 to 50 who had recovered from COVID-19. CDR3 residues: CASSPRTGWDKNIQYF. DNA for the CDR3: TGTGCCAGCTCACCGAGGACAGGGTGGGACAAAAACATTCAGTACTTC. Using reference TRBV18 and TRBJ2-4 for the parts outside the CDR3, the full variable domain is NAGVMQNPRHLVRRRGQEARLRCSPMKGHSHVYWYRQLPEEGLKFMVYLQKENIIDESGMPKERFSAEFPKEGPSILRIQQVVRGDSAAYFCASSPRTGWDKNIQYFGAGTRLSVL.